This T cell receptor beta chain was identified during a study of brain T cells in children with intractable seizures. This clone was detected once. Its cognate antigen is unknown. Study-wide results and caveats: Pre-surgery blood may have been undersampled, hiding some clones.

Regarding time point: blood from clinic visit 5 months post-surgery; TSC patient then seizure free. Profiling relied on immunoSEQ multiplex PCR, and the TCRdb table lists in-frame clones only, not all of them. The sample holds about 320,000 clones, about 93% seen once. Deletions cut 0 bases from V and 5 bases from J, with 9 bases between. The CDR3 has 14 amino acids. CDR1 is SGHTA and CDR2 is FQGTGA in the germline V gene. This clonotype was obtained from a boy less than two years old with tuberous sclerosis and intractable seizures. The chain couples TRBV7-3 to TRBJ2-3, with D perhaps TRBD1 (5 bases). The sample here was peripheral blood, taken more than 4 months after surgery. CDR3 coding DNA: TGTGCCAGCAGCTTAACCTCCGACAGAGATACGCAGTATTTT. Its translation is CASSLTSDRDTQYF.